Below are 2 T cell receptor beta chains sequenced from a single sample in a study of human T cells and chemical hapten exposure. TCRdb ran MiXCR on the RACE reads and lists one entry per CDR3 protein. The sample records around 130,000 distinct CDR3 sequences, around 11% being singletons. As to time point: patch test 2, 6 weeks after DPC sensitization. The sample's treatment: therapeutic diphenylcyclopropenone sensitization with weekly scalp DPC. The starting material was whole blood, obtained in connection with sensitization to the hapten diphenylcyclopropenone (DPC). Receptor source: a woman aged 50 to 65 with alopecia areata. Some clones in this sample may be carry-over from other donors' samples.

This clonotype appeared a few times. The chain is built from TRBV2 and TRBJ2-5; TRBD2 matches at 12 bases. The J segment lost 5 bases and the V segment lost 6 bases, leaving 7 bases of the junction unmatched. Per the germline V gene, CDR1 is SNHLY and CDR2 is FYNNEI. The CDR3 contains 15 residues. The CDR3 coding sequence is TGTGCCAGCAGCGCGACTAGCGGGAGATTGGAGACCCAGTACTTC. Protein sequence: CASSATSGRLETQYF.

The rearrangement joins TRBV5-5 to TRBJ2-2; TRBD1 matches 7 bases. Germline-derived CDR1 and CDR2 are SGHKS and YYEKEE (reference sequence). CDR3 length equals 15 residues. V trimming: 5 bases; J trimming: 0 bases; junction bases outside the gene matches: 4. CDR3 sequence reads: CASSFDRANTGELFF. In nucleotides, the CDR3 is TGTGCCAGCAGTTTTGACAGGGCGAACACCGGGGAGCTGTTTTTT.